Below, 8 T cell receptor beta chains from the same sample are listed, as sequenced in a study of blood T cells in healthy people across ages. Together with a sample-barcoded 5' primer, a J-beta primer mix was included in a second PCR lasting roughly 6 to 12 cycles. TCRdb recomputed calls from the 5' RACE reads with MiXCR, one row per CDR3 protein. Among 850,000 to 950,000 distinct CDR3 sequences, under 35% were seen once, and the ten largest hold 15% to 20%. Material for sequencing was blood. The receptors shown here come from a woman aged 80 or older in good health.

This clonotype was observed a few times. The chain couples TRBV5-8 to TRBJ2-3; D is unresolved. The CDR3 is 15 amino acids. Germline-derived CDR1 and CDR2 are SGHTS and YDEGEE. Between the trimmed V and J ends, which lost 2 bases and 3 bases, there was a span of 13 bases. The CDR3 region has the DNA TGTGCCAGCAGCTTTAATGGGTGGAATACAGATACGCAGTATTTT. It yields the protein CASSFNGWNTDTQYF.

The CDR3 DNA reads as TGCGCCAGCAGCGCGACCCAGGGCGGGAACACTGAAGCTTTCTTT. This codes for CASSATQGGNTEAFF. This chain connects TRBV5-1 to TRBJ1-1; maybe TRBD1 (5 bases). Germline V CDR1 and CDR2: SGHRS, YFSETQ. The V gene lost 4 bases and the J gene lost 1 base, with 14 bases spanning the gap. This CDR3 contains 15 residues.

This clonotype was detected ten times or more. The chain joins TRBV21-1 to TRBJ2-5; the table's TRBD2 call for D was not verified on the DNA. TRBV21-1 is classified as a pseudogene. This CDR3 contains 17 residues. The CDR3 loop is CASSTEGSGGLQETQYF. In DNA form, the CDR3 reads TGTGCCAGCAGCACTGAGGGTAGCGGGGGACTCCAAGAGACCCAGTACTTC.

In its sample, this clonotype was seen many times. The rearrangement uses TRBV7-2 and TRBJ2-7; D remains unclear. CDR3 length equals 12 residues. Germline V gene data show CDR1 as SGHTA and CDR2 as FQGNSA. Deletions cut 6 bases from V and 3 bases from J, with 9 bases between. CDR3 residues: CASSPSGYEQYF. The CDR3, as DNA: TGTGCCAGCAGTCCTTCGGGCTACGAGCAGTACTTC.

The V gene is TRBV6-5, the J gene TRBJ2-1; D ambiguous. The CDR3 has 11 amino acids. Germline assignment: CDR1 MNHEY and CDR2 SVGAGI. Trimming took off 1 base at V and 9 bases at J, with 4 bases between the two ends. DNA of the CDR3: TGTGCCAGCAGTTACTTTAGTGAGCAGTTCTTC. This translates into CASSYFSEQFF.

Concerning this clonotype itself: A read error may produce the germline difference seen at one junction end. The chain has TRBV12-3 or TRBV12-4 and TRBJ2-3; 10 bases are a match to TRBD1. The CDR3 loop spans 16 amino acids. The CDR3 region is CASSSGTGVIADMQYF. CDR3 in DNA: TGTGCCAGCAGCTCCGGGACAGGGGTGATCGCAGATATGCAGTATTTT.

This clonotype was seen many times. This sequence joins TRBV5-1 and TRBJ2-3; 7 bases align to TRBD2. Germline CDR1 reads SGHRS; CDR2 reads YFSETQ. The V and J ends lost 0 bases and 0 bases, in that order; junction bases with no gene match: 16. The CDR3 consists of 20 residues. The CDR3 DNA reads TGCGCCAGCAGCTTGGTCTTAGCGGCTAGCGGTAGAACTAGCACAGATACGCAGTATTTT. Its protein is CASSLVLAASGRTSTDTQYF.

The V and J genes are TRBV7-2 and TRBJ2-2; 12 nucleotides agree with TRBD2. Germline lookup yields CDR1 SGHTA and CDR2 FQGNSA. The CDR3 runs 16 residues. V was clipped by 1 base and J by 7 bases; unmatched bases: 4. CDR3 protein: CASSLGLAGVNGELFF. CDR3 sequence (DNA): TGTGCCAGCAGCTTAGGACTAGCGGGGGTGAACGGGGAGCTGTTTTTT.